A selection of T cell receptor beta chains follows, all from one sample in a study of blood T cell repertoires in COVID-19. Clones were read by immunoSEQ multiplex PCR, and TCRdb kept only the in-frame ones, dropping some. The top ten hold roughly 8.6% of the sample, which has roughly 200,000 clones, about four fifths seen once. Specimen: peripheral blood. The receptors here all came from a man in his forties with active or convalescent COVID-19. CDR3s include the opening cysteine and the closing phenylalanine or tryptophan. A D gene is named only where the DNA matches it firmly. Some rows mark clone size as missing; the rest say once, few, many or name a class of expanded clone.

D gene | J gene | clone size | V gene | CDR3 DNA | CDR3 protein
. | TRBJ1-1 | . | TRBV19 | TGTGCCAGTAAGGACAGGAACACTGAAGCTTTCTTT | CASKDRNTEAFF
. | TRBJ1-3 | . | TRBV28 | TGTGCCAGCAATTCCCCCCCCAGCTCTGGAAACACCATATATTTT | CASNSPPSSGNTIYF
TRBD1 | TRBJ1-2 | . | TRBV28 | TGTGCCAGCAGTTTACGACAGGGGTCCTATGGCTACACCTTC | CASSLRQGSYGYTF
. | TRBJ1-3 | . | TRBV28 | TGTGCCAGCAGTTTGGGGGCGGGAAACACCATATATTTT | CASSLGAGNTIYF
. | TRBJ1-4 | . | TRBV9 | TGTGCCAGCAGCGTCTCACCAACGGATGAAAAACTGTTTTTT | CASSVSPTDEKLFF
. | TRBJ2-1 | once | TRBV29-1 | TGCAGCGTTATACAGGGATGGGAGCAGTTCTTC | CSVIQGWEQFF
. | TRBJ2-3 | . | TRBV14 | TGTGCCAGCAGCCTAAGCGGAACCACAGATACGCAGTATTTT | CASSLSGTTDTQYF
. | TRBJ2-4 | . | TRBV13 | TGTGCCAGCAGCTTGGCAGAGAGGAGCAAAAACATTCAGTACTTC | CASSLAERSKNIQYF
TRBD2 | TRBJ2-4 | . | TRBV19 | TGTGCCAGTAGTATTCGGGCTAGCGGGAATACCAAAAACATTCAGTACTTC | CASSIRASGNTKNIQYF
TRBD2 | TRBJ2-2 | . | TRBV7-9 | TGTGCCAGCAGCCCGCGGGGGGGCGCCACCGGGGAGCTGTTTTTT | CASSPRGGATGELFF
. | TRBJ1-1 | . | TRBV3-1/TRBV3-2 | TGTGCCAGCAGCAGGACAGTGGGCACTGAAGCTTTCTTT | CASSRTVGTEAFF
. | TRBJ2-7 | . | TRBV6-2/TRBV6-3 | TGTGCCAGCAGTCCCCTGATGCCAAGCCACGAGCAGTACTTC | CASSPLMPSHEQYF
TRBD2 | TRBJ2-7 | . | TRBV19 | TGTGCCAGTAGTATCTCCGGGACTAGCGGGAGGGACGAGCAGTACTTC | CASSISGTSGRDEQYF
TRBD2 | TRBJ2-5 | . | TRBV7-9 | TGTGCCAGCAGCTTAAAGACTAGCGGAGAAATTAAGGGAGAGACCCAGTACTTC | CASSLKTSGEIKGETQYF
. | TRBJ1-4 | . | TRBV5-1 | TGCGCCAGCACCTCAGGGGATTGGACCCGGAAACTGTTTTTT | CASTSGDWTRKLFF
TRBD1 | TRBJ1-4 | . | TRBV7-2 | TGTGCCAGCAGTCCCCGAGGACAGGGTGATCAAAAACTGTTTTTT | CASSPRGQGDQKLFF
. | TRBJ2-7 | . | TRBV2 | TGTGCCAGCAGGATCGGGATTTCCTACGAGCAGTACTTC | CASRIGISYEQYF
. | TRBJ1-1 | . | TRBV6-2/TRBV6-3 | TGTGCCAGCAGCCCAACATGGAACACTGAAGCTTTCTTT | CASSPTWNTEAFF
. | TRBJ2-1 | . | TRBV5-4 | TGTGCCAGCAGCTTGACGGATGAGCAGTTCTTC | CASSLTDEQFF
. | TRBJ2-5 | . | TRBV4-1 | TGCGCCAGCAGCCAAGCTGGAGTTCGTCAAGAGACCCAGTACTTC | CASSQAGVRQETQYF
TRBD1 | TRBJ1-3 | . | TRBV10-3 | TGTGCCCTGACAGGGTCTGGAAACACCATATATTTT | CALTGSGNTIYF
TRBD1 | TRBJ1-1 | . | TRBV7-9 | TGTGCCAGCAGCGAATTGACAGGGGGAGCTTTCTTT | CASSELTGGAFF
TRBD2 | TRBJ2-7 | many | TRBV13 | TGTGCCAGCAGCTCCCTGACTAGCGGGAGGTCTACTGCCTACGAGCAGTACTTC | CASSSLTSGRSTAYEQYF
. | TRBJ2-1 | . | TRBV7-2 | TGTGCCAGCAGCTTACCAGGATCCCTAAGGAATGAGCAGTTCTTC | CASSLPGSLRNEQFF
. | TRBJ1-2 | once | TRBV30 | TGTGCCTGGACGCAGGGAAACTATGGCTACACCTTC | CAWTQGNYGYTF
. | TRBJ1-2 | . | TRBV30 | TGTGCCTGGGATGGGGGGGGTTATGGCTACACCTTC | CAWDGGGYGYTF
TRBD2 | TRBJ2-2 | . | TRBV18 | TGTGCCAGCTCACCACCACCAGCGGGAGAAGGCACCGGGGAGCTGTTTTTT | CASSPPPAGEGTGELFF
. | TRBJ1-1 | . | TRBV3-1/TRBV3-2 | TGTGCCAGCAGCCAAGTAGGAGCCAACACTGAAGCTTTCTTT | CASSQVGANTEAFF
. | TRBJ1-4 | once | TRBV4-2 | TGTGCCAGCAGCCAAGGTTCAGGGTCAAAGGGTTTAGAAAAACTGTTTTTT | CASSQGSGSKGLEKLFF
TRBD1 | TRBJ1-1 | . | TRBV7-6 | TGTGCCAGCAGCGCCCGGACAGGGGAAGCTTTCTTT | CASSARTGEAFF
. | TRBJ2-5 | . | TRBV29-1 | TGCAGCGTAGGGACGGGGGTTTTTCAAGAGACCCAGTACTTC | CSVGTGVFQETQYF
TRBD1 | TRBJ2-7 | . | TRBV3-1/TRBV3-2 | TGTGCCAGCAGCTACCGGACAGGGAACGAGCAGTACTTC | CASSYRTGNEQYF
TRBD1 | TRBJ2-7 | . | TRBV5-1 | TGCGCCAGCAGCTTCGGGGGACAGGGGGGCTACGAGCAGTACTTC | CASSFGGQGGYEQYF
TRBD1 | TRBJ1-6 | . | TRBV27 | TGTGCCAGCAAGGCAGGGGGCTCCTATAATTCACCCCTCCACTTT | CASKAGGSYNSPLHF
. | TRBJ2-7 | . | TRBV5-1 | TGCGCCAGCAGCTTGGTGGCCTCCGGGGACGAGCAGTACTTC | CASSLVASGDEQYF
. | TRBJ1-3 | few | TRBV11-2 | TGTGCCAGCGGGGAACAGGGATCTGGAAACACCATATATTTT | CASGEQGSGNTIYF
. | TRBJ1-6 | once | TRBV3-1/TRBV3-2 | TGTGCCAGCAGCCCCACCCGGCAGGGTGGGTCACCCCTCCACTTT | CASSPTRQGGSPLHF
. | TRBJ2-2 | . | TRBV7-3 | TGTGCCAGCAGCTTACTATCCGGGGAGCTGTTTTTT | CASSLLSGELFF
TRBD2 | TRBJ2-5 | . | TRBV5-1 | TGCGCCAGCAGCTTCGGACCAGCGGGAGATCAAGAGACCCAGTACTTC | CASSFGPAGDQETQYF
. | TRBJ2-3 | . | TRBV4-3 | TGCGCCAGCAGCCAAGAGAATGGAGTCACAGATACGCAGTATTTT | CASSQENGVTDTQYF
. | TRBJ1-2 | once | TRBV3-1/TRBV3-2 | TGTGCCAGCAGCCAAGCAGTTACAGGGAGTGGCTACACCTTC | CASSQAVTGSGYTF
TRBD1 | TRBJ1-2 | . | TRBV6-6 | TGTGCCAGCAGTGGATCGAGGACAGGCACATTTTGGGCTAACTATGGCTACACCTTC | CASSGSRTGTFWANYGYTF
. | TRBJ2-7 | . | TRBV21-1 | TGTGCCAGCAGCAAATCAGCCCGGGACAGAAGGTTAGAAACCTACGAGCAGTACTTC | CASSKSARDRRLETYEQYF
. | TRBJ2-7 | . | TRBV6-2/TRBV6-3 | TGTGCCAGCAGTACCCGACTAGTTCGCGAGCAGTACTTC | CASSTRLVREQYF
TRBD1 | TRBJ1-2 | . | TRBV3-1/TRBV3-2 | TGTGCCAGCAGCCAAGGACAGGGCCCTAACTATGGCTACACCTTC | CASSQGQGPNYGYTF
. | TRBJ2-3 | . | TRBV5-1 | TGCGCCAGCAGCTTGGACCGTGCGGTCACAGATACGCAGTATTTT | CASSLDRAVTDTQYF
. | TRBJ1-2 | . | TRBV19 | TGTGCCAGTAATGAGGGAGGGAATGACTATGGCTACACCTTC | CASNEGGNDYGYTF
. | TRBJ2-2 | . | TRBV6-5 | TGTGCCAGCAGTTGGGAGAGGACCGGGGAGCTGTTTTTT | CASSWERTGELFF
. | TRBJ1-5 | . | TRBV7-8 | TGTGCCAGCAGCTTGGACAGTTGGAGCAATCAGCCCCAGCATTTT | CASSLDSWSNQPQHF
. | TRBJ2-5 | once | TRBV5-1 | TGCGCCAGCAGCTCCGATCAGCGAGGGACCCAGTACTTC | CASSSDQRGTQYF
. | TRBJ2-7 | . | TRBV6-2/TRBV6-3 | TGTGCCAGCAGTTACTCACAGGGTTCCTACGAGCAGTACTTC | CASSYSQGSYEQYF
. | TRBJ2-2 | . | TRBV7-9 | TGTGCCAGCAGCTCGGGCAGGACTGAAACCGGGGAGCTGTTTTTT | CASSSGRTETGELFF